A few counts support the clone carrying this T cell receptor (beta chain). The sample comes from a study of CDR3 diversity in severe acne. The CDR3 has 15 amino acids. Germline V gives CDR1 SGDLS, CDR2 YYNGEE. The V end lost 4 bases, the J end lost 4 bases, and 15 bases lay between the germline ends. TCRdb analysed the PCR reads with MiXCR anew, one entry per CDR3 protein. The data contain over 100,000 distinct CDR3 sequences, about half of them singletons. The TCR comes from a male donor with acne. The sample comprised blood. The chain uses TRBV9 and TRBJ2-1, with D possibly being TRBD1 or TRBD2 (5 bases each). The DNA of the CDR3 is TGTGCCAGCAGCTCCGAACAGGAGGCTTACAATGAGCAGTTCTTC. Amino acids: CASSSEQEAYNEQFF.